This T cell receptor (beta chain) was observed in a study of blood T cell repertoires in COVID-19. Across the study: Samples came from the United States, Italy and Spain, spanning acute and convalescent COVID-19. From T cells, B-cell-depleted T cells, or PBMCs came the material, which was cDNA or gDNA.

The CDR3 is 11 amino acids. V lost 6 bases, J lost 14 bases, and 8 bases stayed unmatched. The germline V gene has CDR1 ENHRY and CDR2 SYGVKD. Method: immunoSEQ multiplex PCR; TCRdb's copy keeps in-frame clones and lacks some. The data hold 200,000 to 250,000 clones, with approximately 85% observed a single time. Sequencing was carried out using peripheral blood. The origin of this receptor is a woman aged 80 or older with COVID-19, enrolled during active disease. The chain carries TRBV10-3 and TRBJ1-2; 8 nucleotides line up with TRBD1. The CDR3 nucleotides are TGTGCCATCAGGGAAGGACAGGGCGAGACCTTC. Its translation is CAIREGQGETF.